Sequencing of this T cell receptor (beta chain) was carried out in a study of T cells expressing NK-cell markers. About the research overall: Among eight sequenced donors, seven carried HCMV seropositivity while one was seronegative. Findings and limits, study-wide: The CD3+CD56-NKG2C+ fraction of a few donors was likewise dominated by these clonotypes.

As the method of synthesis, 5'RACE template switching with UMIs yielded TCR beta cDNA. From its re-call of the 5' RACE reads, TCRdb lists each CDR3 protein once, without DNA. Its clone listing holds about 260,000 distinct CDR3 sequences. Comments on this clonotype: The antigen is undetermined.

Per the germline V gene, CDR1 is SGHRS and CDR2 is YFSETQ. The CDR3 runs 14 residues. This sequence joins TRBV5-1 and TRBJ1-4. The material sequenced was blood T cells: a sorted CD56 or NKG2C T cell subset, CD4+ or CD8+ T cells, or bulk PBMC T cells (not recorded which). This receptor was obtained from a woman aged 18-70 years in good health. The CDR3 sequence: CASSQTPQNEKLFF.